This T cell receptor beta chain was found in a study of CD8+ T cells in alopecia areata. Study background: Among treated patients, oral tofacitinib was administered at 5 to 10 mg twice daily.

The treatment is: oral pan-JAK inhibitor, 5-10 mg twice daily. This CDR3 is built from 11 residues. Trimming took off 0 bases at V and 4 bases at J, with 0 bases between the two ends. Germline V gene sequence: CDR1 SGHNT, CDR2 YYREEE (reference sequence). Extracted RNA was reverse transcribed, and the resulting cDNA served as sequencing template. TCRdb's table, derived via immunoSEQ multiplex PCR, lists solely in-frame clones and lacks some. The sample comprises 130,000 or so clones, about 86% of which are singletons, and approximately 13% rests with the top ten. The material was CD8+ T cells sorted from blood, obtained at week 4, from a patient treated with tofacitinib. This TCR derives from a human donor with alopecia areata. The rearrangement uses TRBV5-4 and TRBJ2-3, with D unclear. The DNA for the CDR3 is TGTGCCAGCAGCTTGGCAGATACGCAGTATTTT. This gives the protein CASSLADTQYF.